These 6 T cell receptor beta chains originate from one sample sequenced in a study of cytomegalovirus exposure and HLA in healthy donors. Researchers ran the PCR with 60 Vbeta and 13 Jbeta primers. Generated by immunoSEQ multiplex PCR, the TCRdb table keeps only in-frame clones and is missing some. The sample carries about 98,000 clones, less than 70% recorded once. The sequenced material came from PBMCs. The source is a female donor in good health and CMV-seronegative.

The J gene is TRBJ1-6, the V gene TRBV5-4; 9 nucleotides line up with TRBD1. The V segment lost 0 bases and the J segment 6 bases; nucleotides outside the gene matches: 13. CDR3 length equals 19 residues. Germline CDR1 is SGHNT and CDR2 is YYREEE (reference sequence). CDR3 DNA sequence: TGTGCCAGCAGCTTGGTGGGGGGGACAGGGTATGAAGGTAATTCACCCCTCCACTTT. Its translation: CASSLVGGTGYEGNSPLHF.

The chain links TRBV9 to TRBJ2-3, with D possibly TRBD1 on 6 matching bases. The V end lost 5 bases, the J end lost 8 bases, and 21 bases lay between the germline ends. The CDR3 contains 15 residues. Germline CDR1 SGDLS, CDR2 YYNGEE. For the CDR3, the DNA is TGTGCCAGCAGGGCTCAGGGGACGTCCGGTGGTACGCAGTATTTT. Protein product: CASRAQGTSGGTQYF.

The CDR3: CASSGRYQETQYF. Here the CDR3 DNA reads TGCGCCAGCAGTGGTCGGTACCAAGAGACCCAGTACTTC. This chain joins TRBV10-1 and TRBJ2-5, with D unclear. Germline CDR1 WNHNN, CDR2 SYGVQD (reference sequence). Trimming cost V 4 bases and J 0 bases, with 6 bases left between them. This CDR3 comprises 13 residues.

V usage is TRBV30 and J usage is TRBJ2-7; no firm D call. Germline-derived CDR1 and CDR2 are GTSNPN and SVGIG (reference sequence). The CDR3 totals 13 residues. The ends were cut back, 0 bases at V and 3 bases at J, with 9 bases in the middle. The CDR3 sequence is CAWSVSYYYEQYF. DNA of the CDR3: TGTGCCTGGAGTGTATCCTATTACTACGAGCAGTACTTC.

The CDR3 DNA sequence: TGTGCCAGCTCACCACGTGACAGGGACGAGCAGTACTTC. Its protein is CASSPRDRDEQYF. The chain uses TRBV18 and TRBJ2-7, with 7 bases lining up with TRBD1. The CDR3 is 13 amino acids. CDR1 and CDR2 from the germline V gene are KGHSH and LQKENI. The J segment lost 5 bases and the V segment lost 1 base, leaving 2 bases of the junction unmatched.

Remarks on this clone: A junction boundary mismatches the germline segment, possibly from a read error. This chain uses TRBV7-7 with TRBJ2-5; 9 bases agree with TRBD2. The CDR3 spans 16 residues. Per germline, CDR1 SSHAT and CDR2 FNYEAQ (reference sequence). CDR3 loop: CASSSRGTSRTETQYF. The DNA for the CDR3 is TGTGCTAGCAGCTCTCGAGGGACTAGCCGGACGGAGACCCAGTACTTC. The whole variable domain, filled in from reference TRBV7-7 and TRBJ2-5, reads GAGVSQSPRYKVTKRGQDVTLRCDPISSHATLYWYQQALGQGPEFLTYFNYEAQPDKSGLPSDRFSAERPEGSISTLTIQRTEQRDSAMYRCASSSRGTSRTETQYFGPGTRLLVL.